The 25 T cell receptor beta chains listed next were all sequenced from one sample in a study of patients and donors after allogeneic stem cell transplantation (dated by TCRdb to the early 2020s). The method was RT-PCR. TCRdb names NextSeq 550 as the instrument used. Using fastp at Q25 and MiXCR, TCRdb reprocessed the public reads and kept productive beta chains. Identical CDR3 proteins give one entry, which carries the most common genes and DNA. The sample includes approximately 140,000 distinct CDR3 sequences, with about 40% observed a single time. About 50% of the sample is in the top ten clones. The sequenced sample consisted of blood, either unsorted or a sorted T cell fraction (not recorded which). These receptors all stem from a human donor who was either an allogeneic HSCT recipient or a stem cell or donor lymphocyte infusion donor (not recorded which). It is not recorded whose cells these are; they may come from a transplant donor.

J is TRBJ1-2 and V is TRBV2; D unresolved. Germline CDR1 reads SNHLY; CDR2 reads FYNNEI. V lost 6 bases, J lost 8 bases, and 7 bases lay in between. The CDR3 runs to 10 residues. The DNA of the CDR3 is TGTGCCAGCAGCACTGAAGGCTACACCTTC. This gives the protein CASSTEGYTF.

The CDR3 DNA sequence: TGTGCCAGCAGCTCTGGACTAGCGGGGGACTTGAACACCGGGGAGCTGTTTTTT. Protein sequence: CASSSGLAGDLNTGELFF. The chain carries TRBV7-3 and TRBJ2-2; 13 bases fit TRBD2. Trimming cost V 4 bases and J 1 base; bases outside gene matches: 6. The CDR3 contains 18 residues. Germline values: CDR1 SGHTA, CDR2 FQGTGA.

This clonotype came up once. The chain employs TRBV5-1 and TRBJ2-7; TRBD1 or TRBD2 may be the D gene (5 bases each). V shed 5 bases and J shed 0 bases, with 12 bases lying between them. Germline V gives CDR1 SGHRS, CDR2 YFSETQ. The CDR3 runs to 14 residues. CDR3 sequence reads: CASRPGPNSYEQYF. The CDR3 DNA follows: TGCGCCAGCAGACCGGGACCGAACTCCTACGAGCAGTACTTC.

This clonotype has a handful of counts. V gene TRBV6-1 combines with J gene TRBJ1-1; no definite D call. The V and J ends lost 5 bases and 1 base respectively, with 11 bases between them. Germline V lookup: CDR1 MNHNS, CDR2 SASEGT. The CDR3 consists of 14 residues. CDR3 amino acids: CASSLYTANTEAFF. CDR3 coding DNA: TGTGCCAGCAGTCTGTATACAGCGAACACTGAAGCTTTCTTT.

In its sample, this clonotype was seen once. The V call is TRBV6-2 or TRBV6-3, the J call TRBJ2-2, with D perhaps matching TRBD2 (6 bases). The CDR3 contains 14 residues. CDR1 and CDR2 from the germline V gene are MNHEY and SVGEGT. Trimming took 4 bases from V and 6 from J, leaving 12 bases between them. The DNA of the CDR3 is TGTGCCAGCAGTTCCGGGGGTACCCCCGGGGAGCTGTTTTTT. Its translation: CASSSGGTPGELFF.

The chain recombines TRBV7-9 with TRBJ2-7; 8 nucleotides match TRBD1. Germline V gives CDR1 SEHNR, CDR2 FQNEAQ (reference sequence). This CDR3 region has 14 residues. The J segment lost 5 bases and the V segment lost 1 base, leaving 4 bases of the junction unmatched. In DNA, the CDR3 is TGTGCCAGCAGCTTAGGTGGACAGGGCGACGAGCAGTACTTC. Residues: CASSLGGQGDEQYF.

The genes are TRBV20-1 and TRBJ1-4; D is possibly TRBD1 (6 bases). The CDR3 covers 11 residues. V was trimmed by 6 bases and J by 5 bases, leaving 7 bases between them. Germline lookup yields CDR1 DFQATT and CDR2 SNEGSKA (reference sequence). DNA for the CDR3: TGCAGTGCCGGACAGAATGAAAAACTGTTTTTT. It is translated as CSAGQNEKLFF.

The J gene is TRBJ1-1, the V gene TRBV12-3 or TRBV12-4; 8 bases agree with TRBD1. The CDR3 extends over 15 amino acids. Losses at the gene ends were 6 bases for V and 0 bases for J; bases not matched to a gene: 6. In nucleotides, the CDR3 is TGTGCCAGCAGCCCAGACAGGGGAATGAACACTGAAGCTTTCTTT. This codes for CASSPDRGMNTEAFF.

This sequence joins TRBV7-3 and TRBJ1-1; 7 nucleotides agree with TRBD1. The CDR3 contains 15 residues. J lost 0 bases, V lost 2 bases, and 3 bases had no gene match. The germline V gene encodes CDR1 SGHTA and CDR2 FQGTGA. DNA of the CDR3: TGTGCCAGCAGCTTACGAACAGGGGTGAACACTGAAGCTTTCTTT. It translates to CASSLRTGVNTEAFF.

In regard to this clonotype: A read error is possible here, since a much larger clone lies one base away. The final CDR3 position lacks the conserved phenylalanine or tryptophan, pointing to a likely read error. V gene TRBV20-1 combines with J gene TRBJ1-5; the D gene is possibly TRBD1 (6 bases). V was shortened by 0 bases and J by 7 bases, with 10 bases between the two germline ends. CDR3 size: 13 residues. CDR1 is DFQATT, CDR2 SNEGSKA, per germline (reference sequence). Here the CDR3 reads CSAREGGPQPQHL. The CDR3 coding sequence is TGCAGTGCTAGAGAGGGGGGGCCACAGCCCCAGCATTTG.

This clonotype was counted between two and nine times. J is TRBJ2-5 and V is TRBV12-3 or TRBV12-4; 11 bases line up with TRBD2. Germline trimming cut 6 bases from V and 7 bases from J; bases unmatched to any gene: 4. CDR3 length: 13 residues. CDR3 DNA: TGTGCCAGCAGGACTAGCGGGGTGGGGACCCAGTACTTC. Translating it yields CASRTSGVGTQYF.

This sequence joins TRBV20-1 and TRBJ1-5; TRBD1 might be the D (6 bases). The CDR3 is 15 residues long. Trimming cost V 1 base and J 7 bases, with 17 bases left between them. Looked up from germline, CDR1 is DFQATT and CDR2 is SNEGSKA (reference sequence). In DNA, the CDR3 is TGCAGTGCTAGAGGGGGGCTCCATGGGGGACAGCCCCAGCATTTT. Translation gives CSARGGLHGGQPQHF.

The V gene is TRBV12-3 or TRBV12-4, the J gene TRBJ2-4; D call uncertain. Trimming removed 6 bases at V and 9 bases at J, with 18 bases between. CDR3 length equals 14 residues. The CDR3 here is CASSRDTGSSIQYF. DNA for the CDR3: TGTGCCAGCAGCCGAGACACCGGGTCGAGCATTCAGTACTTC.

This clonotype was found many times. The V gene is TRBV5-1, the J gene TRBJ2-3; a weak D match, TRBD2 (6 bases). The germline V gene has CDR1 SGHRS and CDR2 YFSETQ. The CDR3 has 15 amino acids. With 0 bases removed from V and 1 base from J, the gap between germline ends came to 9 bases. CDR3 region: CASSLVPSGTDTQYF. In DNA, the CDR3 is TGCGCCAGCAGCTTGGTTCCTAGCGGCACAGATACGCAGTATTTT. Full variable domain (rest looked up from reference TRBV5-1 and TRBJ2-3): KAGVTQTPRYLIKTRGQQVTLSCSPISGHRSVSWYQQTPGQGLQFLFEYFSETQRNKGNFPGRFSGRQFSNSRSEMNVSTLELGDSALYLCASSLVPSGTDTQYFGPGTRLTVL.

This clonotype has more than one count but fewer than ten. This CDR3 reads CASSLGLAGGQDTQYF. Written as DNA, the CDR3 is TGTGCCAGCAGCTTGGGACTAGCGGGGGGGCAAGATACGCAGTATTTT. The V call is TRBV5-6, the J call TRBJ2-3; the match to TRBD2 covers 14 bases. The CDR3 has 16 amino acids. Per the germline V gene, CDR1 is SGHDT and CDR2 is YYEEEE. The V gene end was trimmed by 0 bases and the J gene end by 5 bases; junction bases not matched to a gene: 2.

This clonotype was picked up many times. In DNA form, the CDR3 reads TGTGCCATGCGGGACGGGGAGGGCTATGGCTACACCTTC. Translation: CAMRDGEGYGYTF. The chain is built from TRBV10-3 and TRBJ1-2; a weak D match, TRBD1 (5 bases). Per germline, CDR1 ENHRY and CDR2 SYGVKD. The CDR3 is 13 residues long. V was cut by 9 bases and J by 4 bases, with 15 bases left in between.

Only a few counts were recorded for this clonotype. The chain uses TRBV5-1 and TRBJ2-2; D may correspond to TRBD1 or TRBD2 (5 bases each). The V end lost 4 bases, the J end lost 0 bases, and 16 bases lay between the germline ends. This CDR3 contains 17 residues. Per the germline V gene, CDR1 is SGHRS and CDR2 is YFSETQ. As DNA, the CDR3 is TGCGCCAGCAGCGGAACTGTCGGGACGACGAACACCGGGGAGCTGTTTTTT. Its translation: CASSGTVGTTNTGELFF.

In its sample, this clonotype was seen a few times. The chain uses TRBV7-2 and TRBJ2-5; the D is unclear. V dropped 3 bases and J dropped 3 bases, with 5 bases sitting between them. The CDR3 runs to 12 residues. Germline CDR1 and CDR2: SGHTA and FQGNSA. DNA of the CDR3: TGTGCCAGCAGCTTTGGTAAAGAGACCCAGTACTTC. Amino acids: CASSFGKETQYF.

This clonotype has just one count. The CDR3 loop reads CASSPPGQAYGYTF. CDR3 sequence (DNA): TGTGCCAGCTCACCCCCGGGACAGGCCTATGGCTACACCTTC. This chain connects TRBV18 to TRBJ1-2; 8 bases are a match to TRBD1. V lost 3 bases to trimming and J lost 4 bases; unmatched junction nucleotides: 4. The CDR3 totals 14 residues. Germline lookup yields CDR1 KGHSH and CDR2 LQKENI.

The chain links TRBV4-2 to TRBJ1-5, with a possible D match to TRBD1 (5 bases). Germline V gives CDR1 LGHNA, CDR2 YNFKEQ. With 4 bases removed from V and 7 bases from J, the gap between germline ends came to 14 bases. The CDR3 covers 14 residues. The CDR3 loop reads CASSRAGHWQPQHF. DNA of the CDR3: TGTGCCAGCAGCCGCGCAGGGCATTGGCAGCCCCAGCATTTT.

This clonotype was seen a few times. This chain uses TRBV5-6 with TRBJ2-7; D is unresolved. The CDR3 extends over 12 amino acids. Trimming removed 0 bases at V and 5 bases at J, with 6 bases between. Looked up from germline, CDR1 is SGHDT and CDR2 is YYEEEE. CDR3: CASSLALDEQYF. In DNA form, the CDR3 reads TGTGCCAGCAGCTTGGCCCTTGACGAGCAGTACTTC.

This clonotype was seen only a few times. The chain uses TRBV10-3 and TRBJ2-2, with 9 bases matching TRBD2. This CDR3 has 16 residues. V was clipped by 7 bases and J by 6 bases; unmatched bases: 12. The germline V gene has CDR1 ENHRY and CDR2 SYGVKD. The CDR3 nucleotides read TGTGCCATCACCAAGGGACTAGCCGAGGGATCCGGGGAGCTGTTTTTT. It codes for CAITKGLAEGSGELFF.

This clonotype was detected many times. The chain has TRBV28 and TRBJ1-2; TRBD1 is a possible D gene (5 bases). The CDR3 runs 16 residues. V lost 3 bases and J 5 bases, leaving 19 bases between the germline ends. CDR1 is MDHEN and CDR2 is SYDVKM in the germline V gene. CDR3: CASSFGVTERIYGYTF. The CDR3 DNA follows: TGTGCCAGCAGTTTTGGGGTGACAGAACGGATATATGGCTACACCTTC.

The DNA for the CDR3 is TGTGCCAGCAGCCCACGGACAGCGAGCAATCAGCCCCAGCATTTT. It specifies CASSPRTASNQPQHF. The gene calls are TRBV7-2 and TRBJ1-5; a weak D match, TRBD1 (6 bases). This CDR3 has 15 residues. Trimming removed 5 bases at V and 1 base at J, with 12 bases between. In germline, CDR1 is SGHTA, CDR2 FQGNSA.

This rearrangement joins TRBV12-3 or TRBV12-4 to TRBJ1-6; D is unresolved. The V and J ends lost 6 bases and 9 bases respectively, with 9 bases between them. The length of the CDR3 is 12 residues. CDR3 nucleotide sequence: TGTGCCAGCAGCGCAAGACGTTCACCCCTCCACTTT. It codes for CASSARRSPLHF.